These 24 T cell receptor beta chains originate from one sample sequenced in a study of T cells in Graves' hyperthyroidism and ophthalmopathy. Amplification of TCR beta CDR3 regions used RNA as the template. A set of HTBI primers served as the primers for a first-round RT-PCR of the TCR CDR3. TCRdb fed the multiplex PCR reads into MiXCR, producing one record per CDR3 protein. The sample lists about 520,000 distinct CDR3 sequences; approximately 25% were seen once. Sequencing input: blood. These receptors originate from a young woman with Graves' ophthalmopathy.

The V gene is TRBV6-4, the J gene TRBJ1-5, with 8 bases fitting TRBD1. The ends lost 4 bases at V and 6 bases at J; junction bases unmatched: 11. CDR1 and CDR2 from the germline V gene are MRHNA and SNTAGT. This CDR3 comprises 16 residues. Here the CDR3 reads CASSAPGGRGPQPQHF. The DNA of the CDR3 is TGTGCCAGCAGTGCCCCGGGGGGCAGGGGGCCTCAGCCCCAGCATTTT.

The CDR3 spells CASSPPGGLETEAFF. In DNA form, the CDR3 reads TGTGCCAGCAGCCCGCCCGGGGGTCTTGAGACTGAAGCTTTCTTT. The J gene is TRBJ1-1, the V gene TRBV4-2, with a possible D match to TRBD1 (5 bases). V lost 4 bases, J lost 5 bases, and 17 bases lay in between. This CDR3 has 15 amino acids. Germline V gene data show CDR1 as LGHNA and CDR2 as YNFKEQ.

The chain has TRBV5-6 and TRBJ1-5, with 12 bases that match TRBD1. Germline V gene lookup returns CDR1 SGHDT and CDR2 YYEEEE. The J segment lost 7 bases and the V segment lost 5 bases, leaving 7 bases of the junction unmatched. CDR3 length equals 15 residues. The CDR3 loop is CASSQVGTGGQPQHF. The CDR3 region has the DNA TGTGCCAGCAGTCAAGTTGGGACAGGGGGCCAGCCCCAGCATTTT.

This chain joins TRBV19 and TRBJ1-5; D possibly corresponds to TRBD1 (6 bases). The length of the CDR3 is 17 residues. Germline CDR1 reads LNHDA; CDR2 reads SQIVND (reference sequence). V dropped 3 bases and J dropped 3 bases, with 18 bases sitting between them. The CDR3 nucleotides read TGTGCCAGTAGTATGATCGGCCAGGACAGTCACAATCAGCCCCAGCATTTT. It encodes CASSMIGQDSHNQPQHF.

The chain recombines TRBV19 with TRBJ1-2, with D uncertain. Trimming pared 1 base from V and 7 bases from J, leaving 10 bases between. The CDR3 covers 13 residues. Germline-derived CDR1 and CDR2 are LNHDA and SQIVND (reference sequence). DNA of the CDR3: TGTGCCAGTAGTATAGTCCCAGGAATTGGCTACACCTTC. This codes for CASSIVPGIGYTF.

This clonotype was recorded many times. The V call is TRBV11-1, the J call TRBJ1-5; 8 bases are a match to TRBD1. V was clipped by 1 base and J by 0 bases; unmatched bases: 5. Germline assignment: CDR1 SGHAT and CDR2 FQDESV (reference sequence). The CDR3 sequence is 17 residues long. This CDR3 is CASSLETGGYSNQPQHF. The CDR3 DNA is TGTGCCAGCAGCTTAGAAACAGGGGGATATAGCAATCAGCCCCAGCATTTT.

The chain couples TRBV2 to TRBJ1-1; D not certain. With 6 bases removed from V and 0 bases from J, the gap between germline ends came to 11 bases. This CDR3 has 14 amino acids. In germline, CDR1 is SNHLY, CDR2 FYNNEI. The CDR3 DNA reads TGTGCCAGCAGAAACTCAGATCTGAACACTGAAGCTTTCTTT. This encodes CASRNSDLNTEAFF.

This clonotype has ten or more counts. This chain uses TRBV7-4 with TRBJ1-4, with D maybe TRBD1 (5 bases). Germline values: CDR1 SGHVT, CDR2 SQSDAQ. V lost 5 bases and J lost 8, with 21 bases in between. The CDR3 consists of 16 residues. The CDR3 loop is CASSPPPQDAGEKLFF. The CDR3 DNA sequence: TGTGCCAGCAGCCCCCCACCGCAGGACGCAGGGGAAAAACTGTTTTTT.

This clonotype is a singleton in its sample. The CDR3 DNA sequence: TGTGCCTGGAGTACCAGGGGGCTCGCGAACACCGGGGAGCTGTTTTTT. Protein: CAWSTRGLANTGELFF. J is TRBJ2-2 and V is TRBV30; 8 bases fit TRBD1. The CDR3 consists of 16 residues. From germline, CDR1 is GTSNPN and CDR2 SVGIG (reference sequence). The V and J ends lost 2 bases and 0 bases, in that order; junction bases with no gene match: 5.

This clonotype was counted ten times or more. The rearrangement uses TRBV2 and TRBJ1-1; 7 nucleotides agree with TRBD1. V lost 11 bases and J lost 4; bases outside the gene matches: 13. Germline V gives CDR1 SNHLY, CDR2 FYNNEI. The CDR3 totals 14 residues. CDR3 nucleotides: TGTGCCGCGAAGGAGACAGGGTACGGCACTGAAGCTTTCTTT. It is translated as CAAKETGYGTEAFF.

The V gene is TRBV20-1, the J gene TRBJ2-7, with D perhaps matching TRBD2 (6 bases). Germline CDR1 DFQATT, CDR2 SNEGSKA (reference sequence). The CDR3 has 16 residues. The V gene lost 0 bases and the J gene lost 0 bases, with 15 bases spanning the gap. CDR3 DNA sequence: TGCAGTGCTAGAGATTCTGGCGGGACCCGCTCCTACGAGCAGTACTTC. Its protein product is CSARDSGGTRSYEQYF.

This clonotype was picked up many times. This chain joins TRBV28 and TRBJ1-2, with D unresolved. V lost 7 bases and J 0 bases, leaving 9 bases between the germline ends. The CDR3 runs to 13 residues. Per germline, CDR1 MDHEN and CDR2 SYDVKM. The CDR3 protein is CASTRLSNYGYTF. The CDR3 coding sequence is TGTGCCAGCACCAGGCTTTCTAACTATGGCTACACCTTC.

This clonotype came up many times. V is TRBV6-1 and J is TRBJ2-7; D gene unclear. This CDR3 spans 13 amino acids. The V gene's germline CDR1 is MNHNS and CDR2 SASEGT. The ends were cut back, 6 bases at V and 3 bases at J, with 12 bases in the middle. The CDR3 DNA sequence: TGTGCCAGCAGCAAGGGTGGGGACTACGAGCAGTACTTC. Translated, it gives CASSKGGDYEQYF.

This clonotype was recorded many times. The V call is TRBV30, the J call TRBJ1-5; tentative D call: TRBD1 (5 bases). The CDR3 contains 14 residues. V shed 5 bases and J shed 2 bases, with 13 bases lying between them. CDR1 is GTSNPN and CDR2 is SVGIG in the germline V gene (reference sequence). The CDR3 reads CAWGSGIGNQPQHF. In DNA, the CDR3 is TGTGCCTGGGGATCAGGGATTGGCAATCAGCCCCAGCATTTT.

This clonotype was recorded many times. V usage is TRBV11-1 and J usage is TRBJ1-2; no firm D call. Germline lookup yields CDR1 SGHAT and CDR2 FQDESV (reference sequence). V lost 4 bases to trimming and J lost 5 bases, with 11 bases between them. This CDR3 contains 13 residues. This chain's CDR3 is CASSSQGRYGYTF. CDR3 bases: TGTGCCAGCAGCTCACAAGGACGGTATGGCTACACCTTC.

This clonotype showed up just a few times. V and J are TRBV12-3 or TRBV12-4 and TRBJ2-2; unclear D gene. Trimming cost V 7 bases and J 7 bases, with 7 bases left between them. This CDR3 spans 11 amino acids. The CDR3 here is CASNDGGELFF. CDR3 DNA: TGTGCCAGCAATGACGGCGGGGAGCTGTTTTTT.

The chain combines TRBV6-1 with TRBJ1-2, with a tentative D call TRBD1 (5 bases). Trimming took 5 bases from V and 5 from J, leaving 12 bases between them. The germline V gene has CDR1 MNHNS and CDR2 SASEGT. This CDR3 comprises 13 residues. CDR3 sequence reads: CASSRTTGYGYTF. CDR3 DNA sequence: TGTGCCAGCAGTCGGACCACAGGATATGGCTACACCTTC.

CDR3 coding DNA: TGTGCCAGCAGTGAAGGCGGGTATCGGACTGAAGCTTTCTTT. This translates into CASSEGGYRTEAFF. The chain couples TRBV6-1 to TRBJ1-1; D ambiguous. The CDR3 contains 14 residues. Germline assignment: CDR1 MNHNS and CDR2 SASEGT. The V end was cut by 1 base, the J end by 5 bases, with 11 bases between.

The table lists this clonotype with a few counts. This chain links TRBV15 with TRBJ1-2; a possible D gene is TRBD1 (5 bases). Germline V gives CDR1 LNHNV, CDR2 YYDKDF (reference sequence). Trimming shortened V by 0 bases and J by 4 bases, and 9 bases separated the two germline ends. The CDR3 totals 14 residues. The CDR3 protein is CATSRDGGGYGYTF. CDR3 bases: TGTGCCACCAGCAGAGACGGGGGGGGCTATGGCTACACCTTC.

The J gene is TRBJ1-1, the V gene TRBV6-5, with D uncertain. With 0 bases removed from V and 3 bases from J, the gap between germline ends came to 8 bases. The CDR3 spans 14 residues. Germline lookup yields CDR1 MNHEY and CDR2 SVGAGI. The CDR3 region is CASSYSVGYTEAFF. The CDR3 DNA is TGTGCCAGCAGTTACTCGGTTGGGTACACTGAAGCTTTCTTT.

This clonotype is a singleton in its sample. The CDR3 here is CASSEDPSYPQHF. Here the CDR3 DNA reads TGTGCCAGCAGCGAGGACCCAAGCTACCCCCAGCATTTT. The chain couples TRBV5-6 to TRBJ1-5; no reliable D call. The CDR3 consists of 13 residues. V was shortened by 4 bases and J by 10 bases, with 15 bases between the two germline ends. Germline V lookup: CDR1 SGHDT, CDR2 YYEEEE.

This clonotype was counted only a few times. The CDR3 coding sequence is TGCGCCAGCAGCCAAGATGCAGGGCCCACCTACGAGCAGTACTTC. Its protein product is CASSQDAGPTYEQYF. This chain connects TRBV4-3 to TRBJ2-7, with a tentative D call TRBD1 (5 bases). Germline V gene sequence: CDR1 LGHNA, CDR2 YSLEER. With 0 bases removed from V and 2 bases from J, the gap between germline ends came to 11 bases. The CDR3 has 15 residues.

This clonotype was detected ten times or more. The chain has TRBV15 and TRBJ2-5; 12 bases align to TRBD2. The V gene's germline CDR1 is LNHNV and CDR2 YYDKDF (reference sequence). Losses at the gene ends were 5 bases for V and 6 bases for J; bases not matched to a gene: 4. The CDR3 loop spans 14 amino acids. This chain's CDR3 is CATSSSGGAQTQYF. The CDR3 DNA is TGTGCCACCAGCTCTAGCGGGGGGGCACAGACCCAGTACTTC.

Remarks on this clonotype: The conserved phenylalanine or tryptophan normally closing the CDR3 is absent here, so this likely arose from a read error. Written as DNA, the CDR3 is TGTGCCAGCAGCTTAATCTGGCAAGAGACCCAGTACTCC. It encodes CASSLIWQETQYS. The chain couples TRBV7-3 to TRBJ2-5; D is uncertain. Germline V gives CDR1 SGHTA, CDR2 FQGTGA. Trimming removed 1 base from V and 2 bases from J, with 5 bases in between. The CDR3 contains 13 residues.